This is a list of T cell receptor beta chains from one sample in a study of OX40 agonist ivuxolimab in advanced cancers. TCRdb keeps only in-frame clones here, not all; method: immunoSEQ multiplex PCR. The sample shows about 41,000 clones, roughly 84% of them seen only once. Sequencing was performed on CD4+ or CD8+ T cells sorted from blood, taken in a trial of the OX40 agonist ivuxolimab. The origin of the receptors is an adult with an advanced solid tumor such as melanoma, head and neck, liver or kidney cancer. CDR3s leave out the opening cysteine and the closing phenylalanine or tryptophan. Not every row has a clone size; where given, it reads once, few, many or a size class.

j_gene,abundance,v_gene,CDR3aa
NA,NA,TRBV6-5,ASSPGGNSYEQY
TRBJ1-3,NA,TRBV6-4,ASSQRQGDTIY
TRBJ2-1,once,TRBV7-8,ASSPRLAGVGNEQF
TRBJ2-3,NA,TRBV2,ASMTGSTDTQY
TRBJ1-1,NA,TRBV5-1,ASSLGRGSDTEAF
TRBJ2-5,few,TRBV19,ASSITGTPPGETQY
TRBJ2-1,NA,TRBV6-1,ASSARLAGGHNEQF
TRBJ2-3,NA,TRBV11-1,ASSLGGGTQY
TRBJ2-5,NA,TRBV7-2,ASSLARQGFTETQY
TRBJ2-5,NA,TRBV11-3,ASSLGGSSGAQETQY
TRBJ1-1,NA,TRBV7-2,ASSLVEGNTEAF
TRBJ1-1,NA,TRBV19,ASKTSEANTEAF